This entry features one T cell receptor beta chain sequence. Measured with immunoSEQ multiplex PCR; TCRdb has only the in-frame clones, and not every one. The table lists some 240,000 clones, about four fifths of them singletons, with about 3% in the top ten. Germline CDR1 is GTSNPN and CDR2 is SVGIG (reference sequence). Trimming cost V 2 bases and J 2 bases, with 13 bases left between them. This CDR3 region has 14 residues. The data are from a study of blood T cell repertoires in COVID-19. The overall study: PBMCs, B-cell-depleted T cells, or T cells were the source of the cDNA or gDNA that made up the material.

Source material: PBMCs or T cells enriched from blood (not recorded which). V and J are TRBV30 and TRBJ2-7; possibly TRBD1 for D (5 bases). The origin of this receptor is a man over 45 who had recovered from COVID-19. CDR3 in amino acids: CAWSTGQKAYEQYF. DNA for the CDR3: TGTGCCTGGAGTACCGGACAAAAGGCCTACGAGCAGTACTTC.